A selection of T cell receptor beta chains follows, all from one sample in a study of T cell clonotyping in hematopoietic cell transplantation. Libraries were prepared by immunoSEQ multiplex PCR; TCRdb keeps only in-frame clonotypes and omits some of them. The profile shows 25,000 to 35,000 clones, more than 70% of them singletons. This specimen was peripheral blood mononuclear cells, taken before stem cell transplant. These TCRs come from a man aged 50 to 60 with myelodysplastic syndrome. Some clones in this sample may be carry-over from other donors' samples. The CDR3 runs from the conserved cysteine through the conserved F or W. The D gene is left open where the match is weak. Rows give clone size only sometimes, using once, few, many, or a class for an expanded clone.

>TRBV29-1|-|-|TRBJ1-2
CSVEAGVDGYTF
TGCAGCGTTGAAGCAGGGGTTGATGGCTACACCTTC
>TRBV11-1|few|TRBD1|TRBJ2-7
CASSTRDRGVQYF
TGTGCCAGCAGCACAAGGGACAGGGGAGTGCAGTACTTC
>TRBV7-6|few|-|TRBJ1-1
CASSLAPVNTEAFF
TGTGCCAGCAGCTTAGCTCCGGTGAACACTGAAGCTTTCTTT
>TRBV28|-|-|TRBJ2-7
CASSHRRSYEQYF
TGTGCCAGCAGTCATCGACGGTCCTACGAGCAGTACTTC
>TRBV11-2|-|-|TRBJ2-5
CASSLDYWETQYF
TGTGCCAGCAGCTTAGACTACTGGGAGACCCAGTACTTC
>TRBV5-4|-|-|TRBJ2-7
CASSTWGDEQYF
TGTGCCAGCAGCACGTGGGGGGACGAGCAGTACTTC
>TRBV30|-|-|TRBJ1-6
CAWSGTGNSPLHF
TGTGCCTGGAGTGGGACGGGGAATTCACCCCTCCACTTT
>TRBV30|-|-|TRBJ2-1
CAWSGGLEGEQFF
TGTGCCTGGAGTGGAGGGCTAGAAGGTGAGCAGTTCTTC
>TRBV19|few|TRBD2|TRBJ2-7
CASSILLADYEQYF
TGTGCCAGTAGTATCTTACTAGCGGACTACGAGCAGTACTTC
>TRBV28|-|TRBD2|TRBJ2-1
CASSLGTSGYNEQFF
TGTGCCAGCAGTCTCGGGACTAGCGGCTACAATGAGCAGTTCTTC
>TRBV25-1|once|-|TRBJ1-3
CASSHGGKRGNTIYF
TGTGCCAGCTCCCACGGAGGGAAGCGTGGAAACACCATATATTTT
>TRBV6-5|-|-|TRBJ2-3
CASRPRQAKGTQYF
TGTGCCAGCAGACCTCGACAGGCAAAGGGTACGCAGTATTTT
>TRBV28|-|-|TRBJ2-7
CASSLRNEQYF
TGTGCCAGCAGTTTACGGAACGAGCAGTACTTC
>TRBV25-1|-|-|TRBJ1-2
CASSDRGYGYTF
TGTGCCAGCAGTGACAGGGGCTATGGCTACACCTTC
>TRBV7-2|-|-|TRBJ2-7
CASALYEQYF
TGTGCCAGCGCCCTCTACGAGCAGTACTTC
>TRBV6-5|-|-|TRBJ1-5
CASSSGDGAGPQHF
TGTGCCAGCAGTTCTGGGGACGGCGCGGGACCCCAGCATTTT
>TRBV5-6|-|-|TRBJ1-2
CASSSGTYGYTF
TGTGCCAGCAGCTCAGGAACGTATGGCTACACCTTC
>TRBV6-5|-|-|TRBJ2-1
CASSNLNEQFF
TGTGCCAGCAGCAATCTGAATGAGCAGTTCTTC
>TRBV9|-|TRBD1|TRBJ1-5
CASIQDREDYSNQPQHF
TGTGCCAGCATCCAGGACAGGGAGGATTATAGCAATCAGCCCCAGCATTTT
>TRBV4-2|-|TRBD2|TRBJ2-2
CASSQDTSGGANTGELFF
TGTGCCAGCAGCCAAGATACTAGCGGGGGAGCGAACACCGGGGAGCTGTTTTTT
>TRBV19|-|-|TRBJ2-1
CASSSQFLYNEQFF
TGTGCCAGTAGTAGTCAGTTCTTATACAATGAGCAGTTCTTC
>TRBV29-1|few|-|TRBJ1-1
CSVPTEMNTEAFF
TGCAGCGTACCGACAGAGATGAACACTGAAGCTTTCTTT
>TRBV27|-|-|TRBJ1-5
CASSSGVVQPQHF
TGTGCCAGCAGTTCAGGGGTGGTCCAGCCCCAGCATTTT
>TRBV28|-|-|TRBJ2-7
CASTQKGAYEQYF
TGTGCCAGCACCCAGAAGGGGGCCTACGAGCAGTACTTC
>TRBV13|medium-sized|TRBD1|TRBJ2-7
CASSPETGAYEQYF
TGTGCCAGCAGCCCCGAGACAGGGGCCTACGAGCAGTACTTC
>TRBV6-5|-|-|TRBJ2-7
CASAQNGGGYEQYF
TGTGCCAGCGCTCAAAACGGGGGTGGCTACGAGCAGTACTTC
>TRBV30|-|TRBD2|TRBJ2-7
CAGSLAGDEQYF
TGTGCCGGTTCACTAGCGGGGGACGAGCAGTACTTC
>TRBV6-5|-|TRBD1|TRBJ2-7
CASSPRGQGLTEQYF
TGTGCCAGCAGTCCTAGGGGACAGGGGTTGACCGAGCAGTACTTC
>TRBV29-1|-|-|TRBJ1-2
CSVGGYTF
TGCAGCGTTGGAGGCTACACCTTC
>TRBV30|-|-|TRBJ2-7
CAWSVPGGRIDEQYF
TGTGCCTGGAGTGTACCGGGGGGCCGGATCGACGAGCAGTACTTC
>TRBV30|-|-|TRBJ2-3
CAWSVGLPQQYF
TGTGCCTGGAGTGTCGGACTTCCTCAGCAGTATTTT
>TRBV6-1|-|TRBD2|TRBJ2-7
CASRGGRGRIYEQYF
TGTGCCAGCAGGGGGGGTCGCGGGAGGATCTACGAGCAGTACTTC
>TRBV4-1|-|-|TRBJ2-3
CASSHQSSTDTQYF
TGCGCCAGCAGCCATCAAAGCAGCACAGATACGCAGTATTTT
>TRBV30|-|TRBD1|TRBJ1-1
CAWIRDRGVGGAFF
TGTGCCTGGATACGGGACAGGGGAGTGGGTGGAGCTTTCTTT
>TRBV28|few|-|TRBJ2-7
CATQSVGGDYEQYF
TGTGCCACCCAATCTGTAGGGGGGGACTACGAGCAGTACTTC
>TRBV5-1|-|TRBD2|TRBJ2-1
CASSLGPGGNNEQFF
TGCGCCAGCAGCTTGGGTCCGGGGGGAAACAATGAGCAGTTCTTC
>TRBV28|-|TRBD1|TRBJ1-2
CASRVQGYGYTF
TGTGCCAGCAGGGTACAGGGGTATGGCTACACCTTC
>TRBV30|-|-|TRBJ1-6
CAWEGGGNSPLHF
TGTGCTTGGGAGGGAGGGGGTAATTCACCCCTCCACTTT
>TRBV29-1|few|-|TRBJ1-2
CSVRMGLGGYTF
TGCAGCGTCCGGATGGGGTTGGGAGGCTACACCTTC
>TRBV6-5|-|-|TRBJ1-6
CASSYTVLVSPLHF
TGTGCCAGCAGTTACACAGTGCTAGTTTCACCCCTCCACTTT
>TRBV2|-|-|TRBJ1-1
CASRLIITDTEAFF
TGTGCCAGCAGGCTCATCATCACAGACACTGAAGCTTTCTTT
>TRBV6-6|-|-|TRBJ2-2
CASSYSETLTGELFF
TGTGCCAGCAGTTACTCTGAGACACTCACCGGGGAGCTGTTTTTT
>TRBV2|-|-|TRBJ2-3
CASSELIRTDTQYF
TGTGCCAGCTCGGAACTGATCCGCACAGATACGCAGTATTTT
>TRBV29-1|-|-|TRBJ2-3
CSTGGATTDTQYF
TGCAGCACAGGAGGGGCCACCACAGATACGCAGTATTTT
>TRBV4-1|-|-|TRBJ1-2
CASSRREGEGHGYTF
TGCGCCAGCAGCCGCCGGGAGGGGGAGGGTCATGGCTACACCTTC
>TRBV29-1|-|-|TRBJ2-7
CSVSQSFGEQYF
TGCAGCGTTAGCCAGTCCTTTGGCGAGCAGTACTTC
>TRBV30|-|-|TRBJ1-4
CAWIPIPATNEKLFF
TGTGCCTGGATACCGATCCCGGCAACTAATGAAAAACTGTTTTTT
>TRBV5-1|-|TRBD1|TRBJ1-2
CASRGGTASYGYTF
TGCGCCAGCAGGGGGGGGACAGCATCCTATGGCTACACCTTC